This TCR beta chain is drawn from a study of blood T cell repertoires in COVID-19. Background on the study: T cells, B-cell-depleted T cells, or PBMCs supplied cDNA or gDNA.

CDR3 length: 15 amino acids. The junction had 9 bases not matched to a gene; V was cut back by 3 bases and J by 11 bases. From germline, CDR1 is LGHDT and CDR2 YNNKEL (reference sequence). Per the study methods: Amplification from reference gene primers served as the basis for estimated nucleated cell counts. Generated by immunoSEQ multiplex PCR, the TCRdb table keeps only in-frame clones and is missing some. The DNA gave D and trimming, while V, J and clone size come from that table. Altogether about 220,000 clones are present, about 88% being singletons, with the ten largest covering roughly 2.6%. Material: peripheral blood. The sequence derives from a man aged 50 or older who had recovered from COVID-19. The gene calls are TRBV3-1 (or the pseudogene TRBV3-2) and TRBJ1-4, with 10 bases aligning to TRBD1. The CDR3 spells CASSHRTGGLEKLFF. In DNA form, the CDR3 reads TGTGCCAGCAGCCACCGGACAGGGGGACTAGAGAAACTGTTTTTT.